This TCR beta chain emerged from a study of cytomegalovirus exposure and HLA in healthy donors. General study results and limits: Most TCR sequences showed up rarely, but some public TCRs showed up in many donors. There were three CMV-associated chains whose specificity for CMV antigens was confirmed in vitro. Reportedly, TCR beta sequences accurately predicted HLA-A and HLA-B alleles in most subjects.

There are 16 residues in the CDR3. J gave up 3 bases and V 2 bases, and 7 bases lay outside the gene matches. Germline CDR1 is MNHNS and CDR2 is SASEGT. A remark on this clone: The antigen is not known.

Researchers ran the PCR with 60 Vbeta and 13 Jbeta primers. The protocol was immunoSEQ multiplex PCR, while the TCRdb copy is restricted to in-frame clones and leaves out a portion. The sample has 150,000 to 200,000 clones; 65% to 70% are singletons. Sequences were obtained from PBMCs. This receptor was taken from a man aged 30 to 39 in good health and CMV-seropositive. This chain links TRBV6-1 with TRBJ2-1, with 7 bases identical to TRBD1. The CDR3 here is CASSEQGERVYNEQFF. As DNA, the CDR3 is TGTGCCAGCAGTGAACAGGGGGAGAGGGTCTACAATGAGCAGTTCTTC.